Following are 28 T cell receptor beta chains from one sample sequenced in a study of CD8+ T cells in alopecia areata. Treatment specified: oral pan-JAK inhibitor, 5-10 mg twice daily. Extracted from the samples, RNA was reverse transcribed into cDNA to serve as the sequencing template. TCRdb keeps only in-frame clones here, not all; method: immunoSEQ multiplex PCR. In the table there are roughly 190,000 clones, around 60% of which are singletons. The starting material was CD4+ T cells sorted from blood, obtained between weeks 49 and 50, from a patient treated with tofacitinib. Receptors originate from a human donor with alopecia areata.

This rearrangement joins TRBV2 to TRBJ1-5, with 9 bases that match TRBD1. The CDR3 totals 15 residues. Looked up from germline, CDR1 is SNHLY and CDR2 is FYNNEI. Germline trimming cut 6 bases from V and 4 bases from J; bases unmatched to any gene: 7. The CDR3 is CASSVTGGQNQPQHF. CDR3 bases: TGTGCCAGCAGCGTCACAGGGGGCCAAAATCAGCCCCAGCATTTT.

The chain uses TRBV5-6 and TRBJ1-2, with a tentative D call TRBD1 (5 bases). Germline lookup yields CDR1 SGHDT and CDR2 YYEEEE. The CDR3 is 13 residues long. V was pared by 0 bases and J by 4 bases, with 7 bases between. CDR3 bases: TGTGCCAGCAGCTTGGGGACACTCTATGGCTACACCTTC. Translating it yields CASSLGTLYGYTF.

This clone was observed a handful of times. The rearrangement joins TRBV29-1 to TRBJ1-1; 7 nucleotides align to TRBD1. V lost 4 bases, J lost 10 bases, and 15 bases stayed unmatched. This CDR3 has 14 residues. Germline assignment: CDR1 SQVTM and CDR2 ANQGSEA. CDR3 DNA sequence: TGCAGCGTTGGAGGAGGGGGCGCGTCCTCCGGAGCTTTCTTT. Its protein product is CSVGGGGASSGAFF.

The gene calls are TRBV6-5 and TRBJ2-1; D is possibly TRBD2 (5 bases). The CDR3 covers 14 residues. CDR1 is MNHEY and CDR2 is SVGAGI in the germline V gene. V dropped 6 bases and J dropped 4 bases, with 13 bases sitting between them. CDR3 sequence: CASRFPGRYNEQFF. Here the CDR3 DNA reads TGTGCCAGCAGATTTCCGGGGAGATACAATGAGCAGTTCTTC.

The gene calls are TRBV18 and TRBJ2-3; D is ambiguous. CDR3 length: 13 amino acids. The V end was cut by 3 bases, the J end by 0 bases, with 4 bases between. The V gene's germline CDR1 is KGHSH and CDR2 LQKENI. Written as DNA, the CDR3 is TGTGCCAGCTCACCTCAAAGCACAGATACGCAGTATTTT. Amino acids: CASSPQSTDTQYF.

This sequence joins TRBV16 and TRBJ2-1, with 7 bases fitting TRBD1. Per the germline V gene, CDR1 is KGHSY and CDR2 is FQNENV. This CDR3 region has 16 residues. Trimming cost V 1 base and J 5 bases; bases outside gene matches: 8. CDR3 bases: TGTGCCAGCAGCCAATTGACAGGGAGATCTAACAATGAGCAGTTCTTC. Its protein product is CASSQLTGRSNNEQFF.

The DNA for the CDR3 is TGTGCCAGTAGTATTGGGTTAACCAAGTACGAGCAGTACTTC. The encoded protein is CASSIGLTKYEQYF. The chain recombines TRBV19 with TRBJ2-7; D remains ambiguous. Germline assignment: CDR1 LNHDA and CDR2 SQIVND (reference sequence). The CDR3 has 14 amino acids. Trimming took 3 bases from V and 4 from J, leaving 13 bases between them.

A single count supports this clone. The rearrangement uses TRBV2 and TRBJ2-2; 7 bases are a match to TRBD1. The germline CDR1 and CDR2 sequences are SNHLY and FYNNEI. The J segment lost 2 bases and the V segment lost 5 bases, leaving 5 bases of the junction unmatched. CDR3 length: 15 amino acids. This CDR3 reads CASSRDSPNTGELFF. CDR3 in DNA: TGTGCCAGCAGTCGGGACAGTCCTAACACCGGGGAGCTGTTTTTT.

The chain couples TRBV5-1 to TRBJ1-2; no clear D. The CDR3 spans 13 residues. The V and J ends lost 3 bases and 1 base respectively, with 7 bases between them. CDR1 is SGHRS, CDR2 YFSETQ, per germline. CDR3 DNA: TGCGCCAGCAGCTACGAGGTTAACTATGGCTACACCTTC. Translating it yields CASSYEVNYGYTF.

The chain has TRBV30 and TRBJ1-4, with a tentative D call TRBD1 (5 bases). Germline CDR1 and CDR2: GTSNPN and SVGIG (reference sequence). The CDR3 sequence is 12 residues long. The V end lost 4 bases, the J end lost 5 bases, and 8 bases lay between the germline ends. The CDR3 bases are TGTGCCTGGAACAGGAAGAATGAAAAACTGTTTTTT. This codes for CAWNRKNEKLFF.

The chain employs TRBV25-1 and TRBJ2-7; D is unresolved. Germline V gene sequence: CDR1 MGHDK, CDR2 SYGVNS. The CDR3 has 14 amino acids. Trimming shortened V by 3 bases and J by 0 bases, and 9 bases separated the two germline ends. CDR3 DNA sequence: TGTGCCAGCAGTGATGGCCATTTCTCCTACGAGCAGTACTTC. This encodes CASSDGHFSYEQYF.

The rearrangement links TRBV28 to TRBJ2-7, with D possibly being TRBD1 or TRBD2 (5 bases each). Between the trimmed V and J ends, which lost 6 bases and 4 bases, there was a span of 13 bases. The CDR3 spans 13 residues. Germline CDR1 MDHEN, CDR2 SYDVKM. Here the CDR3 reads CASSEGSRYEQYF. In DNA, the CDR3 is TGTGCCAGCAGCGAGGGGTCTAGGTACGAGCAGTACTTC. Full variable domain (outside the CDR3, taken from reference TRBV28 and TRBJ2-7): DVKVTQSSRYLVKRTGEKVFLECVQDMDHENMFWYRQDPGLGLRLIYFSYDVKMKEKGDIPEGYSVSREKKERFSLILESASTNQTSMYLCASSEGSRYEQYFGPGTRLTVT.

This chain joins TRBV2 and TRBJ1-5; D ambiguous. Germline values: CDR1 SNHLY, CDR2 FYNNEI. This CDR3 is built from 13 residues. V was shortened by 2 bases and J by 4 bases, with 6 bases between the two germline ends. The CDR3 here is CASSENFNQPQHF. DNA for the CDR3: TGTGCCAGCAGTGAAAATTTTAATCAGCCCCAGCATTTT.

The chain has TRBV7-2 and TRBJ2-1; 12 positions agree with TRBD2. The germline V gene encodes CDR1 SGHTA and CDR2 FQGNSA. The CDR3 contains 16 residues. V lost 0 bases, J lost 3 bases, and 0 bases stayed unmatched. CDR3 sequence: CASSLATSGGYNEQFF. For the CDR3, the DNA is TGTGCCAGCAGCTTAGCGACTAGCGGGGGCTACAATGAGCAGTTCTTC.

V gene TRBV7-2 combines with J gene TRBJ2-5; D is possibly TRBD1 or TRBD2 (7 bases each). V dropped 2 bases and J dropped 9 bases, with 10 bases sitting between them. Germline CDR1 reads SGHTA; CDR2 reads FQGNSA. The CDR3 has 12 amino acids. The CDR3 reads CASSLPGGAQYF. As DNA, the CDR3 is TGTGCCAGCAGCTTACCAGGGGGGGCCCAGTACTTC.

The V gene is TRBV6-5, the J gene TRBJ1-2, with D hard to call. CDR1 is MNHEY and CDR2 is SVGAGI in the germline V gene. The germline V and J ends were trimmed by 5 bases and 7 bases, with 5 bases remaining between them. This CDR3 comprises 10 residues. The CDR3 spells CASSAVGYTF. CDR3 DNA sequence: TGTGCCAGCAGTGCGGTTGGCTACACCTTC.

The genes are TRBV30 and TRBJ2-4; tentative D call: TRBD1 (7 bases). Trimming stripped 2 bases from V and 4 bases from J, with 21 bases between. CDR3 length equals 17 residues. Germline values: CDR1 GTSNPN, CDR2 SVGIG (reference sequence). The CDR3 here is CAWSPSPQGGGKNIQYF. In DNA form, the CDR3 reads TGTGCCTGGAGTCCGAGCCCGCAGGGGGGAGGAAAAAACATTCAGTACTTC.

The chain combines TRBV5-1 with TRBJ2-1; possibly TRBD1 for D (6 bases). The germline V gene encodes CDR1 SGHRS and CDR2 YFSETQ. V was clipped by 4 bases and J by 4 bases, with 15 bases between them. The CDR3 has 15 amino acids. For the CDR3, the DNA is TGCGCCAGCAGCATGTCAGGGGCGGAGTACAATGAGCAGTTCTTC. It codes for CASSMSGAEYNEQFF.

The CDR3 sequence: CSVARTGLNTGELFF. The DNA of the CDR3 is TGCAGCGTCGCTAGGACAGGGTTGAACACCGGGGAGCTGTTTTTT. The chain carries TRBV29-1 and TRBJ2-2; TRBD1 agrees at 8 bases. CDR3 length: 15 residues. With 6 bases clipped from V and 1 base from J, the junction kept 7 bases outside the gene matches. Germline V gene lookup returns CDR1 SQVTM and CDR2 ANQGSEA.

The V gene is TRBV29-1, the J gene TRBJ1-4; D not resolved. The CDR3 extends over 13 amino acids. V shed 0 bases and J shed 8 bases, with 10 bases lying between them. Germline V lookup: CDR1 SQVTM, CDR2 ANQGSEA. The CDR3 reads CSVEDRSIEKLFF. The CDR3 DNA reads TGCAGCGTTGAAGATCGGAGTATCGAAAAACTGTTTTTT.

The chain combines TRBV29-1 with TRBJ1-2, with D unresolved. The CDR3 consists of 13 residues. V lost 7 bases to trimming and J lost 6 bases, with 18 bases between them. Per germline, CDR1 SQVTM and CDR2 ANQGSEA. CDR3 loop: CSAAGRTRDGYTF. The CDR3, as DNA: TGCAGCGCCGCCGGGAGGACCCGGGATGGCTACACCTTC.

This clone was picked up a small number of times. This sequence joins TRBV29-1 and TRBJ1-1, with D maybe TRBD1 (5 bases). The V gene's germline CDR1 is SQVTM and CDR2 ANQGSEA. V lost 7 bases and J 4 bases, leaving 13 bases between the germline ends. CDR3 size: 12 residues. This CDR3 is CSAVAGGTEAFF. CDR3 DNA sequence: TGCAGCGCCGTTGCTGGGGGCACTGAAGCTTTCTTT.

V usage is TRBV7-3 and J usage is TRBJ1-1, with D tentatively TRBD1 (6 bases). Germline V gene data show CDR1 as SGHTA and CDR2 as FQGTGA. The CDR3 length is 14 residues. The V end was cut by 3 bases, the J end by 4 bases, with 12 bases between. CDR3 amino acids: CASSLTGLPTEAFF. In DNA, the CDR3 is TGTGCCAGCAGCTTGACAGGATTGCCCACTGAAGCTTTCTTT.

The sample holds a few counts of this clone. The rearrangement links TRBV19 to TRBJ1-2; D might be TRBD1 (5 bases). Germline V gene data show CDR1 as LNHDA and CDR2 as SQIVND (reference sequence). The germline V and J ends were trimmed by 3 bases and 4 bases, with 12 bases remaining between them. There are 14 residues in the CDR3. The CDR3 coding sequence is TGTGCCAGTAGTATCAGTGGACAACTCTATGGCTACACCTTC. Protein: CASSISGQLYGYTF.

The rearrangement joins TRBV30 to TRBJ1-5; D uncertain. The V gene lost 4 bases and the J gene lost 7 bases, with 14 bases spanning the gap. Per the germline V gene, CDR1 is GTSNPN and CDR2 is SVGIG (reference sequence). The CDR3 runs to 13 residues. The CDR3 loop reads CAWNLGNDQPQHF. CDR3 nucleotides: TGTGCCTGGAATTTAGGGAACGACCAGCCCCAGCATTTT.

There are a few counts of this clone. This chain joins TRBV10-2 and TRBJ2-7, with 8 bases aligning to TRBD1. Trimming took 8 bases from V and 1 from J; bases not matched to a gene: 4. The CDR3 totals 13 residues. Germline CDR1 WSHSY, CDR2 SAAADI. CDR3 residues: CASRQGLSYEQYF. The CDR3 coding sequence is TGCGCCAGCCGACAGGGGTTGTCCTACGAGCAGTACTTC.

The DNA for the CDR3 is TGTGCCACCAGCAGGGGACAGGGCCAAGGATCACCCCTCCACTTT. This codes for CATSRGQGQGSPLHF. The chain recombines TRBV15 with TRBJ1-6, with 9 bases that match TRBD1. The CDR3 has 15 amino acids. With V trimmed by 3 bases and J by 10 bases, 7 bases remained unmatched. Germline V lookup: CDR1 LNHNV, CDR2 YYDKDF (reference sequence).

This chain joins TRBV29-1 and TRBJ1-1; a weak D match, TRBD1 (6 bases). The CDR3 is 10 residues long. Germline CDR1 reads SQVTM; CDR2 reads ANQGSEA. V lost 3 bases, J lost 8 bases, and 7 bases lay in between. CDR3 sequence reads: CSVDQGEAFF. The CDR3 bases are TGCAGCGTTGATCAGGGGGAAGCTTTCTTT.